The T cell receptor beta chain under discussion was sequenced for a study of monozygotic twins with inflammatory bowel disease. General study findings and limits: Sharing of clonotypes with others was lower in IBD patients than in healthy twins, and this was especially so with disease activity.

Per TCR library, about 3,300 ng of total RNA was used. The UMIs contained a 6-nucleotide sample barcode. They were added by template switching during cDNA synthesis. Researchers put TCRalpha and TCRbeta cDNA through two nested PCRs lasting about 17 and 10 cycles. TCRdb re-called the 5' RACE reads and shows each CDR3 protein once, DNA omitted. The sample's table shows around 40,000 distinct CDR3 sequences. Concerning this clonotype: Antigen specificity is unknown.

Germline values: CDR1 SGHRS, CDR2 YFSETQ. CDR3 length: 16 amino acids. The chain couples TRBV5-1 to TRBJ2-3; checking the TCRdb D call of TRBD2 is not possible without DNA. The TCR was taken from a human donor with ulcerative colitis or Crohn's disease, or a healthy co-twin of an affected twin (not recorded which). Sequenced material: blood. The CDR3 reads CASSLAGGSMPDTQYF.